The next 29 T cell receptor beta chains were all read from a single sample in a study of response to subunit inactivated influenza vaccine. TCRdb recomputed calls from the RT-PCR reads with MiXCR, one row per CDR3 protein. The data hold around 760,000 distinct CDR3 sequences, with about 14% observed a single time. Sequenced material: PBMCs from blood, taken 14 to 15 days before vaccination. The receptors come from a man aged 50-60 years who received an inactivated influenza vaccine.

This clonotype was detected a few times. V usage is TRBV12-3 or TRBV12-4 and J usage is TRBJ2-3; the match to TRBD2 covers 7 bases. The CDR3 spans 14 residues. After removal of 5 bases from V and 2 bases from J, the junction contained 4 bases not matched to a gene. This chain's CDR3 is CASSQRDYTDTQYF. DNA of the CDR3: TGTGCCAGCAGTCAAAGGGACTACACAGATACGCAGTATTTT.

The CDR3 here is CASSARPGTADEAFF. The CDR3 DNA sequence: TGTGCCAGCAGCGCGCGACCTGGGACAGCCGATGAAGCTTTCTTT. The V gene is TRBV9, the J gene TRBJ1-1; 7 bases agree with TRBD1. Germline values: CDR1 SGDLS, CDR2 YYNGEE. Trimming cost V 3 bases and J 7 bases; bases outside gene matches: 12. This CDR3 region has 15 residues.

This clonotype was counted between two and nine times. The rearrangement links TRBV10-1 to TRBJ2-3; D gene uncertain. From germline, CDR1 is WNHNN and CDR2 SYGVQD (reference sequence). V lost 3 bases, J lost 4 bases, and 14 bases lay in between. CDR3 size: 15 residues. The CDR3 DNA reads TGCGCCAGCAGTGAACGCGGCCAAGGAGCAGATACGCAGTATTTT. This encodes CASSERGQGADTQYF.

This clonotype was observed many times. The chain carries TRBV7-9 and TRBJ2-7; D may be TRBD2 (5 bases). Germline CDR1 and CDR2: SEHNR and FQNEAQ (reference sequence). CDR3 length: 14 residues. V was clipped by 3 bases and J by 0 bases, with 9 bases between them. The CDR3 spells CASSFGDYSYEQYF. The CDR3 DNA reads TGTGCCAGCAGCTTCGGGGATTACTCCTACGAGCAGTACTTC. The variable domain in full, with the rest retrieved from reference TRBV7-9 and TRBJ2-7, is DTGVSQNPRHKITKRGQNVTFRCDPISEHNRLYWYRQTLGQGPEFLTYFQNEAQLEKSRLLSDRFSAERPKGSFSTLEIQRTEQGDSAMYLCASSFGDYSYEQYFGPGTRLTVT.

The chain has TRBV18 and TRBJ1-4; 7 bases align to TRBD1. Germline CDR1 is KGHSH and CDR2 is LQKENI. The V gene end was trimmed by 3 bases and the J gene end by 6 bases; junction bases not matched to a gene: 13. This CDR3 comprises 17 residues. The CDR3 region is CASSPTHQGGGHEKLFF. CDR3 nucleotide sequence: TGTGCCAGCTCACCCACCCACCAGGGAGGGGGCCATGAAAAACTGTTTTTT.

This clonotype was seen many times. The chain joins TRBV7-6 to TRBJ2-5, with 11 bases fitting TRBD2. The CDR3 length is 18 residues. Germline-derived CDR1 and CDR2 are SGHVS and FNYEAQ. The V and J ends lost 5 bases and 2 bases, in that order; junction bases with no gene match: 13. The CDR3 reads CASSPWVGTSGLQETQYF. Written as DNA, the CDR3 is TGTGCCAGCAGCCCCTGGGTTGGGACTAGCGGATTACAAGAGACCCAGTACTTC.

The chain employs TRBV9 and TRBJ2-1; TRBD2 matches 12 bases. Per the germline V gene, CDR1 is SGDLS and CDR2 is YYNGEE. This CDR3 region has 16 residues. Trimming took 3 bases from V and 4 from J; bases not matched to a gene: 5. The CDR3, as DNA: TGTGCCAGCAGCGCTAGCGGGGGGGCCCTTTACAATGAGCAGTTCTTC. It encodes CASSASGGALYNEQFF.

This clonotype was counted many times. The V gene is TRBV28, the J gene TRBJ1-1, with D unresolved. Trimming took off 2 bases at V and 2 bases at J, with 21 bases between the two ends. CDR1 is MDHEN and CDR2 is SYDVKM in the germline V gene. This CDR3 region has 18 residues. Written as DNA, the CDR3 is TGTGCCAGCAGTTTACTGCTCGGGCGGGCGCGGTCTAACACTGAAGCTTTCTTT. This encodes CASSLLLGRARSNTEAFF. Full variable domain (remainder filled in from reference TRBV28 and TRBJ1-1): DVKVTQSSRYLVKRTGEKVFLECVQDMDHENMFWYRQDPGLGLRLIYFSYDVKMKEKGDIPEGYSVSREKKERFSLILESASTNQTSMYLCASSLLLGRARSNTEAFFGQGTRLTVV.

This clonotype was counted between two and nine times. The rearrangement joins TRBV3-1 to TRBJ2-7; maybe TRBD1 (6 bases). The length of the CDR3 is 14 residues. Trimming pared 1 base from V and 6 bases from J, leaving 13 bases between. CDR1 and CDR2 from the germline V gene are LGHDT and YNNKEL (reference sequence). CDR3 nucleotides: TGTGCCAGCAGCCAAGGGAACAGGGTCTTCGAGCAGTACTTC. It encodes CASSQGNRVFEQYF.

This clonotype has only a few counts. V gene TRBV11-2 combines with J gene TRBJ2-1; D is tentatively TRBD1 or TRBD2 (6 bases each). Trimming took 5 bases from V and 9 from J, leaving 26 bases between them. The CDR3 runs 17 residues. The germline V gene encodes CDR1 SGHAT and CDR2 FQNNGV. The CDR3 protein is CASSPSRAGEVGGEQFF. The DNA for the CDR3 is TGTGCCAGCAGCCCGTCCCGGGCAGGGGAGGTCGGGGGTGAGCAGTTCTTC.

The chain links TRBV7-9 to TRBJ2-1; 9 bases match TRBD2. From germline, CDR1 is SEHNR and CDR2 FQNEAQ (reference sequence). The CDR3 is 15 amino acids. V shed 3 bases and J 5 bases; nucleotides not matched to a gene: 5. CDR3 DNA sequence: TGTGCCAGCAGCTTCGGAGCGGGGGGTCACAATGAGCAGTTCTTC. This translates into CASSFGAGGHNEQFF.

The table lists this clonotype with many counts. This chain joins TRBV5-5 and TRBJ2-1; 11 bases are a match to TRBD2. V dropped 0 bases and J dropped 7; count of bases not matched to a gene: 3. CDR1 is SGHKS and CDR2 is YYEKEE in the germline V gene (reference sequence). The CDR3 is made up of 15 amino acids. CDR3 sequence (DNA): TGTGCCAGCAGCTTGGGACTAGCGGGGAAGAATGAGCAGTTCTTC. As protein: CASSLGLAGKNEQFF.

This clonotype was found a few times. The chain combines TRBV10-3 with TRBJ2-7; a weak D match, TRBD2 (6 bases). This CDR3 is built from 14 residues. In germline, CDR1 is ENHRY, CDR2 SYGVKD. V lost 2 bases, J lost 6 bases, and 14 bases lay in between. The CDR3 reads CAISEPAGIGEQYF. Here the CDR3 DNA reads TGTGCCATCAGTGAGCCGGCGGGAATCGGCGAGCAGTACTTC.

The chain carries TRBV2 and TRBJ2-2; D is unclear. The length of the CDR3 is 12 residues. V was clipped by 9 bases and J by 4 bases, with 9 bases between them. From germline, CDR1 is SNHLY and CDR2 FYNNEI. The CDR3, as DNA: TGTGCCAGTAGCATGGGCACCGGGGAGCTGTTTTTT. Encoded protein: CASSMGTGELFF. Combining the CDR3 with reference TRBV2 and TRBJ2-2 gives the whole variable domain EPEVTQTPSHQVTQMGQEVILRCVPISNHLYFYWYRQILGQKVEFLVSFYNNEISEKSEIFDDQFSVERPDGSNFTLKIRSTKLEDSAMYFCASSMGTGELFFGEGSRLTVL.

The chain is built from TRBV29-1 and TRBJ1-2; TRBD1 matches 10 bases. Germline CDR1 is SQVTM and CDR2 is ANQGSEA. V was clipped by 6 bases and J by 8 bases; unmatched bases: 9. CDR3 length: 13 amino acids. The DNA for the CDR3 is TGCAGCGTCACGAATGACAGGGGGCAAGGCTACACCTTC. Translated: CSVTNDRGQGYTF.

The V and J genes are TRBV6-1 and TRBJ1-5; D possibly corresponds to TRBD1 (5 bases). Trimming took 0 bases from V and 6 from J, leaving 15 bases between them. From germline, CDR1 is MNHNS and CDR2 SASEGT. This CDR3 is 16 amino acids long. The chain's CDR3 is CASSEASGGFGQPQHF. Written as DNA, the CDR3 is TGTGCCAGCAGTGAAGCTTCTGGGGGGTTCGGTCAGCCCCAGCATTTT.

The V and J genes are TRBV20-1 and TRBJ2-2; 10 bases line up with TRBD2. Germline CDR1 reads DFQATT; CDR2 reads SNEGSKA (reference sequence). Losses at the gene ends were 6 bases for V and 0 bases for J; bases not matched to a gene: 13. This CDR3 is built from 18 residues. CDR3 in DNA: TGCAGTGCCACCGGCCGGGGTAGCGGGAGGACGAACACCGGGGAGCTGTTTTTT. It yields the protein CSATGRGSGRTNTGELFF.

This chain links TRBV4-3 with TRBJ2-1; D uncertain. This CDR3 region has 14 residues. V lost 4 bases to trimming and J lost 6 bases, with 13 bases between them. The germline V gene has CDR1 LGHNA and CDR2 YSLEER. CDR3 in DNA: TGCGCCAGCAGCCTTGGGGTCTACCTCAATGAGCAGTTCTTC. Its translation: CASSLGVYLNEQFF.

This chain links TRBV6-1 with TRBJ2-3; possible D gene TRBD1, 5 bases. From germline, CDR1 is MNHNS and CDR2 SASEGT. The CDR3 loop spans 15 amino acids. V lost 10 bases and J 2 bases, leaving 19 bases between the germline ends. CDR3 sequence: CATGTQGFLTDTQYF. The CDR3 DNA sequence: TGTGCCACCGGTACCCAGGGCTTTCTCACAGATACGCAGTATTTT.

This clonotype was detected only a few times. The rearrangement uses TRBV6-1 and TRBJ2-5, with 7 nucleotides matching TRBD2. The V segment lost 6 bases and the J segment 3 bases; nucleotides outside the gene matches: 7. This CDR3 is built from 14 residues. Germline V gene lookup returns CDR1 MNHNS and CDR2 SASEGT. As DNA, the CDR3 is TGTGCCAGCAGCCCCGGACTAGGGAAAGAGACCCAGTACTTC. It encodes CASSPGLGKETQYF.

This clonotype turned up a few times. The genes are TRBV20-1 and TRBJ2-7; 8 bases are a match to TRBD2. Germline CDR1 is DFQATT and CDR2 is SNEGSKA (reference sequence). The CDR3 sequence is 16 residues long. Germline trimming cut 2 bases from V and 4 bases from J; bases unmatched to any gene: 13. The CDR3 reads CSARQGRGRMRYEQYF. The CDR3 DNA reads as TGCAGTGCTAGACAGGGGCGCGGGAGGATGCGGTACGAGCAGTACTTC.

CDR3 in amino acids: CASSPRRQGTEAFF. The DNA for the CDR3 is TGTGCCAGCAGTCCTAGGCGGCAGGGGACTGAAGCTTTCTTT. The rearrangement joins TRBV6-2 or TRBV6-3 to TRBJ1-1, with D possibly TRBD1 on 6 matching bases. In germline, CDR1 is MNHEY, CDR2 SVGEGT. V was trimmed by 5 bases and J by 5 bases, leaving 15 bases between them. This CDR3 has 14 amino acids.

V usage is TRBV29-1 and J usage is TRBJ1-1, with 8 bases identical to TRBD1. The germline V gene has CDR1 SQVTM and CDR2 ANQGSEA. The CDR3 sequence is 14 residues long. V dropped 7 bases and J dropped 4; count of bases not matched to a gene: 11. CDR3 DNA sequence: TGCAGCGACGGCCGGACAGGGTGGTCCACTGAAGCTTTCTTT. This encodes CSDGRTGWSTEAFF. Filled out from reference TRBV29-1 and TRBJ1-1, the complete variable domain reads SAVISQKPSRDICQRGTSLTIQCQVDSQVTMMFWYRQQPGQSLTLIATANQGSEATYESGFVIDKFPISRPNLTFSTLTVSNMSPEDSSIYLCSDGRTGWSTEAFFGQGTRLTVV.

This clonotype came up a few times. The chain is built from TRBV4-2 and TRBJ1-1; D unresolved. V was shortened by 0 bases and J by 6 bases, with 29 bases between the two germline ends. The CDR3 consists of 20 residues. Per germline, CDR1 LGHNA and CDR2 YNFKEQ. The CDR3 DNA is TGTGCCAGCAGCCAAGATATCCAAATGGGCCGGGTTGAGAAAGGACCTGAAGCTTTCTTT. The encoded protein is CASSQDIQMGRVEKGPEAFF.

This rearrangement joins TRBV5-6 to TRBJ1-1; 9 bases fit TRBD1. CDR3 size: 14 residues. V was clipped by 4 bases and J by 5 bases; unmatched bases: 6. Germline CDR1 reads SGHDT; CDR2 reads YYEEEE. The CDR3 reads CASSRTGERTEAFF. CDR3 in DNA: TGTGCCAGCAGCCGGACAGGGGAGAGGACTGAAGCTTTCTTT.

The chain couples TRBV15 to TRBJ2-1; D gene uncertain. Trimming removed 4 bases at V and 4 bases at J, with 8 bases between. This CDR3 contains 13 residues. Germline V lookup: CDR1 LNHNV, CDR2 YYDKDF (reference sequence). Here the CDR3 reads CATSNGIYNEQFF. CDR3 nucleotides: TGTGCCACCAGCAACGGCATTTACAATGAGCAGTTCTTC.

The rearrangement uses TRBV20-1 and TRBJ2-3; no definite D call. The ends were cut back, 6 bases at V and 1 base at J, with 11 bases in the middle. The CDR3 runs 13 residues. Germline assignment: CDR1 DFQATT and CDR2 SNEGSKA (reference sequence). In DNA form, the CDR3 reads TGCAGTGCCGAAAGGCCTGGCACAGATACGCAGTATTTT. Its protein product is CSAERPGTDTQYF.

This clonotype was seen repeatedly, ten times or more. The chain employs TRBV29-1 and TRBJ2-1, with 9 bases matching TRBD1. After removal of 7 bases from V and 4 bases from J, the junction contained 8 bases not matched to a gene. From germline, CDR1 is SQVTM and CDR2 ANQGSEA. The CDR3 has 14 residues. Written as DNA, the CDR3 is TGCAGCGGCGTCCGGGACAGGGCGTACAATGAGCAGTTCTTC. This codes for CSGVRDRAYNEQFF.

This clonotype occurred a few times. Here the CDR3 DNA reads TGCAGTGCTAGAGACCCCCGGGGCTATCAGCCCCAGCATTTT. It is translated as CSARDPRGYQPQHF. The rearrangement joins TRBV20-1 to TRBJ1-5; perhaps TRBD1 as D (5 bases). The germline V and J ends were trimmed by 0 bases and 5 bases, with 11 bases remaining between them. CDR1 is DFQATT, CDR2 SNEGSKA, per germline (reference sequence). The CDR3 is 14 residues long.